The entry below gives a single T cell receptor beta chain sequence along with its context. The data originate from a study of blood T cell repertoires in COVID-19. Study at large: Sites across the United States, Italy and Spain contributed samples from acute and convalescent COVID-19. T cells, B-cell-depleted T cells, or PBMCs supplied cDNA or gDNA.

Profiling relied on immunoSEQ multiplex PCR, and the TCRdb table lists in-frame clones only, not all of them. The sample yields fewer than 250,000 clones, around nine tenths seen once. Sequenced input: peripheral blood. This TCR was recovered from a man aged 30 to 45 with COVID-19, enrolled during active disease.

CDR3 sequence (DNA): TGTGCCAGCAGCGGGCAGGGCTATGGCTACACCTTC. This encodes CASSGQGYGYTF. The V and J genes are TRBV3-1 (or the pseudogene TRBV3-2) and TRBJ1-2; D is possibly TRBD1 (5 bases). Trimming removed 5 bases at V and 4 bases at J, with 8 bases between. The CDR3 covers 12 residues. Germline CDR1 and CDR2: LGHDT and YNNKEL (reference sequence).